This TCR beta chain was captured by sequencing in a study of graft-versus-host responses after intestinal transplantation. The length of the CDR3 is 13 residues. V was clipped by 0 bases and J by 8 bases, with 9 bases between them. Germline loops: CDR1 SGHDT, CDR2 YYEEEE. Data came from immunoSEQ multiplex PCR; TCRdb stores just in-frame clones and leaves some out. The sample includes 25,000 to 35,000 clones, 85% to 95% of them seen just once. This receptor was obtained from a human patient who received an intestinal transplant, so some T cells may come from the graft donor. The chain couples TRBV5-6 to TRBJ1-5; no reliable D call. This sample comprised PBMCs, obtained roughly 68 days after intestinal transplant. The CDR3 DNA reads TGTGCCAGCAGCTTGGATACAAGGGAGCCCCAGCATTTT. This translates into CASSLDTREPQHF.